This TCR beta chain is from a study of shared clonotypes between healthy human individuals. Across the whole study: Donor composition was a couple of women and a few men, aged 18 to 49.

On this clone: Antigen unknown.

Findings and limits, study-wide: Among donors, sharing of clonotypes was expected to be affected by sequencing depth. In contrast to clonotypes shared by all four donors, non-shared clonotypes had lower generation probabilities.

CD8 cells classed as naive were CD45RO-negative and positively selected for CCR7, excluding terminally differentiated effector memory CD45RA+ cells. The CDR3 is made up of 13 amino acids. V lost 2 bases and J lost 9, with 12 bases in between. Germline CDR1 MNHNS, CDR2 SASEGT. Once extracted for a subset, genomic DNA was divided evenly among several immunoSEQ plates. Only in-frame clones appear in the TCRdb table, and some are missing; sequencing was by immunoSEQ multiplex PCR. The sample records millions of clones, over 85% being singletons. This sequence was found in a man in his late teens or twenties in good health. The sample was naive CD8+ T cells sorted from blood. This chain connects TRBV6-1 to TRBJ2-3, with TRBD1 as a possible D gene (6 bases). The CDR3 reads CASSEFGGDTQYF. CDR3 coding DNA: TGTGCCAGCAGTGAATTTGGGGGCGACACGCAGTATTTT.